The next 19 T cell receptor beta chains were all read from a single sample in a study of blood T cell repertoires in COVID-19. Sequencing used immunoSEQ multiplex PCR; TCRdb keeps in-frame clones, though not all of them. The sample contains around 250,000 clones, approximately 91% of which appear only once. The sequenced sample consisted of PBMCs or T cells enriched from blood (not recorded which). Receptor source: a human donor in a cohort exposed to, infected with or recovered from COVID-19 (not recorded which). The donor label of this sample is uncertain.

The genes are TRBV2 and TRBJ1-2; possible D gene TRBD1, 6 bases. The CDR3 length is 13 residues. Germline assignment: CDR1 SNHLY and CDR2 FYNNEI. V was trimmed by 8 bases and J by 4 bases, leaving 14 bases between them. The CDR3 DNA follows: TGTGCCAGCCACCCAGGGGAAACCTATGGCTACACCTTC. Translating it yields CASHPGETYGYTF.

The chain couples TRBV29-1 to TRBJ1-2; TRBD1 might be the D (6 bases). The CDR3 has 14 amino acids. Germline V gene lookup returns CDR1 SQVTM and CDR2 ANQGSEA. Trimming cost V 4 bases and J 2 bases, with 14 bases left between them. The CDR3 here is CSVGKGVENYGYTF. The CDR3 region has the DNA TGCAGCGTTGGGAAGGGGGTAGAGAACTATGGCTACACCTTC. The entire variable domain, with the rest obtained from reference TRBV29-1 and TRBJ1-2, is as follows: SAVISQKPSRDICQRGTSLTIQCQVDSQVTMMFWYRQQPGQSLTLIATANQGSEATYESGFVIDKFPISRPNLTFSTLTVSNMSPEDSSIYLCSVGKGVENYGYTFGSGTRLTVV.

The V and J genes are TRBV11-3 and TRBJ2-3; D ambiguous. Germline CDR1 reads SGHNT; CDR2 reads YENEEA. Trimming cost V 0 bases and J 0 bases, with 4 bases left between them. The CDR3 extends over 14 amino acids. The CDR3 protein is CASSLDPSTDTQYF. CDR3 bases: TGTGCCAGCAGCTTAGATCCGAGCACAGATACGCAGTATTTT.

The chain joins TRBV6-1 to TRBJ1-2, with D possibly being TRBD1 (6 bases). Germline lookup yields CDR1 MNHNS and CDR2 SASEGT. V was pared by 2 bases and J by 7 bases, with 20 bases between. The CDR3 runs to 16 residues. CDR3 protein: CASSELRTANLFGYTF. The CDR3 bases are TGTGCCAGCAGTGAATTGAGGACAGCCAATCTATTTGGCTACACCTTC.

The gene calls are TRBV6-6 and TRBJ1-5; a possible D gene is TRBD1 (6 bases). The CDR3 has 14 amino acids. The V gene's germline CDR1 is MNHNY and CDR2 SVGAGI (reference sequence). V was pared by 6 bases and J by 2 bases, with 11 bases between. CDR3 bases: TGTGCCAGCAGCTGGGGGCAGGGCAATCAGCCCCAGCATTTT. Its protein product is CASSWGQGNQPQHF.

The chain links TRBV7-2 to TRBJ1-2, with D perhaps TRBD1 (5 bases). The V end lost 2 bases, the J end lost 0 bases, and 10 bases lay between the germline ends. Germline loops: CDR1 SGHTA, CDR2 FQGNSA. The CDR3 spans 15 residues. The chain's CDR3 is CASSLKATANYGYTF. The CDR3 DNA sequence: TGTGCCAGCAGCTTAAAGGCGACAGCTAACTATGGCTACACCTTC.

The table lists this clone with a few counts. The chain combines TRBV13 with TRBJ1-2; a weak D match, TRBD1 (5 bases). V lost 5 bases and J 2 bases, leaving 12 bases between the germline ends. The CDR3 length is 14 residues. Germline assignment: CDR1 PRHDT and CDR2 FYEKMQ (reference sequence). The CDR3 protein is CASSPLPGNYGYTF. As DNA, the CDR3 is TGTGCCAGCAGCCCACTTCCAGGGAACTATGGCTACACCTTC. The full variable domain, in which reference TRBV13 and TRBJ1-2 provide the parts outside the CDR3, is AAGVIQSPRHLIKEKRETATLKCYPIPRHDTVYWYQQGPGQDPQFLISFYEKMQSDKGSIPDRFSAQQFSDYHSELNMSSLELGDSALYFCASSPLPGNYGYTFGSGTRLTVV.

This chain connects TRBV6-5 to TRBJ2-1, with 13 bases matching TRBD2. The CDR3 is 15 residues long. V dropped 4 bases and J dropped 7; count of bases not matched to a gene: 4. Germline assignment: CDR1 MNHEY and CDR2 SVGAGI. The CDR3 DNA reads as TGTGCCAGCAGTTTACTAGCGGGGGGGCAAAATGAGCAGTTCTTC. It specifies CASSLLAGGQNEQFF.

The genes are TRBV20-1 and TRBJ2-3; 12 nucleotides match TRBD2. Germline CDR1 reads DFQATT; CDR2 reads SNEGSKA (reference sequence). The CDR3 consists of 17 residues. V lost 3 bases to trimming and J lost 0 bases; unmatched junction nucleotides: 7. The CDR3 region has the DNA TGCAGTGCTAGTCCGCTAGCGGGGGGGCCTAGCACAGATACGCAGTATTTT. Translated: CSASPLAGGPSTDTQYF.

The chain uses TRBV11-2 and TRBJ2-7; 8 bases match TRBD1. Trimming at V came to 1 base and at J to 5 bases, leaving 4 bases not matched to a gene. This CDR3 contains 14 residues. Germline CDR1 reads SGHAT; CDR2 reads FQNNGV. The CDR3 reads CASSLGDRGHEQYF. The CDR3 nucleotides are TGTGCCAGCAGCTTAGGAGACAGGGGACACGAGCAGTACTTC.

The rearrangement uses TRBV18 and TRBJ1-1; D may be TRBD1 (6 bases). The CDR3 runs to 15 residues. Germline V gene lookup returns CDR1 KGHSH and CDR2 LQKENI. Trimming left V 3 bases short and J 3 bases short, with 14 bases between. DNA for the CDR3: TGTGCCAGCTCACCCCGGTGGGGGCGAGACACTGAAGCTTTCTTT. It is translated as CASSPRWGRDTEAFF.

The chain couples TRBV28 to TRBJ2-7, with D perhaps TRBD1 (6 bases). This CDR3 region has 14 residues. Trimming shortened V by 6 bases and J by 6 bases, and 18 bases separated the two germline ends. Germline values: CDR1 MDHEN, CDR2 SYDVKM. The CDR3, as DNA: TGTGCCAGCAGCTACAGGGTTACGACGACCGAGCAGTACTTC. This translates into CASSYRVTTTEQYF.

The CDR3 DNA reads as TGTGCCAGCAGCTCGACCCTGGGAGGGGCCCTTTTGGATGGCTACACCTTC. It specifies CASSSTLGGALLDGYTF. The gene calls are TRBV11-2 and TRBJ1-2; possible D gene TRBD1, 5 bases. The CDR3 consists of 17 residues. V gave up 4 bases and J gave up 6 bases, with 24 bases separating them. CDR1 SGHAT and CDR2 FQNNGV come from the germline V gene.

The V and J genes are TRBV28 and TRBJ2-2; 9 positions agree with TRBD2. After removal of 7 bases from V and 3 bases from J, the junction contained 15 bases not matched to a gene. Per the germline V gene, CDR1 is MDHEN and CDR2 is SYDVKM. This CDR3 spans 18 amino acids. The CDR3 region is CASTSALPGLADTGELFF. In nucleotides, the CDR3 is TGTGCCAGCACTTCAGCGCTGCCGGGACTAGCCGACACCGGGGAGCTGTTTTTT.

The V call is TRBV7-3, the J call TRBJ2-1; D is ambiguous. The CDR3 totals 14 residues. V lost 5 bases, J lost 3 bases, and 11 bases lay in between. The germline gives CDR1 SGHTA, CDR2 FQGTGA. The CDR3 loop is CASSPIGDYNEQFF. The CDR3 bases are TGTGCCAGCAGCCCGATCGGAGACTACAATGAGCAGTTCTTC.

This clone was seen more than once but under ten times. The chain carries TRBV27 and TRBJ2-1; TRBD2 matches at 13 bases. This CDR3 comprises 14 residues. Germline lookup yields CDR1 MNHEY and CDR2 SMNVEV (reference sequence). Germline trimming cut 6 bases from V and 9 bases from J; bases unmatched to any gene: 5. CDR3 region: CASRTGLAGSEQFF. CDR3 DNA sequence: TGTGCCAGCAGAACGGGACTAGCGGGGAGTGAGCAGTTCTTC.

Details on this clone: Other DNA sequences in the same sample also yield this CDR3. The CDR3 DNA is TGTGCCAGCAGCGTAGCAGGGGGGCCCCTTAATGAGCAGTTCTTC. It specifies CASSVAGGPLNEQFF. The chain joins TRBV9 to TRBJ2-1; D may be TRBD1 (7 bases). The CDR3 runs 15 residues. V was cut by 0 bases and J by 7 bases, with 14 bases left in between. Germline V gene data show CDR1 as SGDLS and CDR2 as YYNGEE.

The chain is built from TRBV7-2 and TRBJ1-5; no clear D. The CDR3 consists of 14 residues. The V end lost 1 base, the J end lost 0 bases, and 4 bases lay between the germline ends. The germline V gene has CDR1 SGHTA and CDR2 FQGNSA. In DNA, the CDR3 is TGTGCCAGCAGCTTAGACATTAGCAATCAGCCCCAGCATTTT. This translates into CASSLDISNQPQHF.

In its sample, this clone was seen once. The chain recombines TRBV19 with TRBJ1-4; D is perhaps TRBD1 (6 bases). Deletions cut 8 bases from V and 7 bases from J, with 8 bases between. This CDR3 contains 11 residues. Germline-derived CDR1 and CDR2 are LNHDA and SQIVND (reference sequence). CDR3 DNA: TGTGCCAGTTTAGGGGGTGAAAAACTGTTTTTT. It encodes CASLGGEKLFF.